A selection of T cell receptor beta chains follows, all from one sample in a study of blood T cell repertoires in COVID-19. Libraries were prepared by immunoSEQ multiplex PCR; TCRdb keeps only in-frame clonotypes and omits some of them. The table shows approximately 120,000 clones, with 84% occurring only once. Sequenced input: peripheral blood. These receptors were obtained from a woman between 50 and 59 years old with acute or convalescent COVID-19. Each CDR3 is given with its conserved first and last residue. The order of the fields is V gene, D gene, J gene, CDR3 protein. A D gene is named only where the DNA matches it firmly.

>TRBV6-5|NA|TRBJ1-5
CASSYSIESNQPQHF
>TRBV11-2|NA|TRBJ1-1
CASSAIFQGNTEAFF
>TRBV9|NA|TRBJ1-3
CASSVAPAGTSSGNTIYF
>TRBV6-1|TRBD1|TRBJ1-1
CASSEEGTGTTEAFF
>TRBV5-4|NA|TRBJ1-1
CASRMEQGSGNTEAFF
>TRBV4-1|NA|TRBJ2-1
CASSQDRGGPSTNEQFF
>TRBV4-2|TRBD1|TRBJ1-2
CASSHPGTGDYGYTF
>TRBV7-9|TRBD1|TRBJ1-1
CASSLRTNRDREGVTEAFF
>TRBV27|NA|TRBJ2-1
CASSVQRVYNEQFF
>TRBV10-1|NA|TRBJ1-5
CASSLQLNQPQHF
>TRBV12-3/TRBV12-4|NA|TRBJ2-4
CASSLPGKNIQYF
>TRBV2|NA|TRBJ1-6
CASRTRGGLNSPLHF
>TRBV10-3|NA|TRBJ2-3
CAISDLVDTQYF
>TRBV30|NA|TRBJ2-5
CAWRGPATGTQYF
>TRBV28|NA|TRBJ1-5
CASSRGPQHF
>TRBV5-1|NA|TRBJ1-4
CASSLRGGDEKLFF
>TRBV6-4|NA|TRBJ1-6
CASSGQANSPLHF
>TRBV18|NA|TRBJ1-1
CASSPKQGETEAFF
>TRBV28|NA|TRBJ2-7
CASSPGGGAGYEQYF
>TRBV6-2/TRBV6-3|TRBD1|TRBJ2-5
CASSNARTGVQETQYF
>TRBV3-1/TRBV3-2|TRBD2|TRBJ2-3
CASSQYYPGLAGGSTDTQYF
>TRBV18|TRBD1|TRBJ1-1
CASSPRQGSEAFF
>TRBV5-1|NA|TRBJ2-6
CASSLQGSGANVLTF
>TRBV6-6|NA|TRBJ1-2
CASSLGPTQDYGYTF
>TRBV5-1|NA|TRBJ1-1
CASSLGVGPNTEAFF
>TRBV5-4|NA|TRBJ1-1
CASSPPSLITTMNTEAFF
>TRBV19|NA|TRBJ1-6
CASSIGGNYSPLHF
>TRBV18|NA|TRBJ1-1
CASSPNAQGLQNTEAFF
>TRBV5-4|NA|TRBJ1-2
CASSFRGQSSGYTF
>TRBV19|TRBD2|TRBJ2-7
CASSSGGGAYEQYF
>TRBV9|TRBD2|TRBJ2-1
CASSGAGGRDEQFF
>TRBV7-2|NA|TRBJ1-1
CASSLEGRGTEAFF
>TRBV27|NA|TRBJ1-5
CASSQLGGLSNQPQHF
>TRBV5-1|TRBD1|TRBJ1-5
CASSEDRSDQPQHF
>TRBV10-3|NA|TRBJ1-6
CAISDGQTSSYNSPLHF